The next 11 T cell receptor beta chains were all read from a single sample in a study of blood T cell repertoires in COVID-19. Produced via immunoSEQ multiplex PCR; TCRdb's table is partial and in-frame only. The sample shows about 190,000 clones, 70% to 85% of them seen only once. Sequenced input: peripheral blood. The source is a woman aged 50 to 60 with acute or convalescent COVID-19.

The chain joins TRBV7-2 to TRBJ2-7, with 13 bases matching TRBD2. Unmatched junction bases numbered 4, after V lost 1 base and J lost 4 bases. This CDR3 has 16 amino acids. The germline CDR1 and CDR2 sequences are SGHTA and FQGNSA. The CDR3, as DNA: TGTGCCAGCAGCTTAGGGACTAGCGGGAGTGGATACGAGCAGTACTTC. Translating it yields CASSLGTSGSGYEQYF.

This clone was counted once. The CDR3 is CASSSRDRSRNQPQHF. The CDR3 region has the DNA TGTGCCAGCAGCTCGCGAGACAGATCCCGCAATCAGCCCCAGCATTTT. The genes are TRBV7-2 and TRBJ1-5, with D perhaps matching TRBD1 (5 bases). Germline loops: CDR1 SGHTA, CDR2 FQGNSA. The germline V and J ends were trimmed by 4 bases and 2 bases, with 15 bases remaining between them. The CDR3 contains 16 residues.

This chain links TRBV5-1 with TRBJ2-3, with a possible D match to TRBD1 (5 bases). CDR3 size: 18 residues. Germline CDR1 and CDR2: SGHRS and YFSETQ. The V gene lost 4 bases and the J gene lost 0 bases, with 21 bases spanning the gap. The CDR3 region is CASSPLRQSSLSTDTQYF. The CDR3 DNA reads as TGCGCCAGCAGCCCCCTACGACAGTCTAGTCTTAGCACAGATACGCAGTATTTT.

This clone was detected a few times. The chain couples TRBV5-1 to TRBJ2-3, with 12 bases that match TRBD2. In germline, CDR1 is SGHRS, CDR2 YFSETQ. CDR3 length equals 15 residues. With 3 bases clipped from V and 6 bases from J, the junction kept 5 bases outside the gene matches. DNA for the CDR3: TGCGCCAGCAGCTCCGGACTAGCGGGGAGGGATACGCAGTATTTT. Translation gives CASSSGLAGRDTQYF.

V is TRBV28 and J is TRBJ1-2; D may be TRBD1 (5 bases). In germline, CDR1 is MDHEN, CDR2 SYDVKM. The CDR3 runs 14 residues. The CDR3 region is CVTTARNRNYGYTF. The CDR3 coding sequence is TGTGTCACGACAGCTCGCAACCGAAACTATGGCTACACCTTC.

Comment on this clone: Compared with germline, one end of the junction differs, possibly owing to a read error. The chain is built from TRBV7-9 and TRBJ2-3, with no clear D. The CDR3 totals 12 residues. The germline gives CDR1 SEHNR, CDR2 FQNEAQ (reference sequence). The CDR3 DNA reads TGTGCCAGCAGCTTTTCTCCGACTTACCACCATTTT. Amino acids: CASSFSPTYHHF.

The CDR3 nucleotides are TGTGCCAGCAGGGACAGGGGGCAGTTTAATTCACCCCTCCACTTT. This codes for CASRDRGQFNSPLHF. J is TRBJ1-6 and V is TRBV6-5, with 11 nucleotides matching TRBD1. Germline trimming cut 6 bases from V and 6 bases from J; bases unmatched to any gene: 4. The germline V gene has CDR1 MNHEY and CDR2 SVGAGI. This CDR3 contains 15 residues.

This clone occurred once. The chain uses TRBV11-2 and TRBJ1-4; TRBD1 agrees at 7 bases. Trimming took 5 bases from V and 6 from J; bases not matched to a gene: 9. The CDR3 totals 15 residues. Per germline, CDR1 SGHAT and CDR2 FQNNGV. The CDR3 DNA follows: TGTGCCAGCAGCCGCTTTGGGACAGAGGATGAAAAACTGTTTTTT. This gives the protein CASSRFGTEDEKLFF.

The chain recombines TRBV7-2 with TRBJ2-1; TRBD1 agrees at 10 bases. Germline V CDR1 and CDR2: SGHTA, FQGNSA. There are 14 residues in the CDR3. V was pared by 5 bases and J by 9 bases, with 7 bases of the junction left unmatched. For the CDR3, the DNA is TGTGCCAGCAGCACGGGACAGGGGCATGGTGAGCAGTTCTTC. Its protein product is CASSTGQGHGEQFF.

The chain combines TRBV27 with TRBJ2-3, with a weak D call TRBD2 (6 bases). Per germline, CDR1 MNHEY and CDR2 SMNVEV (reference sequence). V lost 4 bases to trimming and J lost 7 bases, with 18 bases between them. The length of the CDR3 is 15 residues. The CDR3 loop is CASSSPPGGAHTQYF. The CDR3 bases are TGTGCCAGCAGTTCACCCCCCGGCGGGGCCCATACGCAGTATTTT.

The chain is built from TRBV19 and TRBJ2-3; D perhaps matches TRBD2 (7 bases). Germline assignment: CDR1 LNHDA and CDR2 SQIVND (reference sequence). With 6 bases removed from V and 6 bases from J, the gap between germline ends came to 13 bases. This CDR3 has 13 amino acids. CDR3 bases: TGTGCCAGTAGATTGGGGGGGCAGGATACGCAGTATTTT. Translated: CASRLGGQDTQYF. The whole variable domain, filled in from reference TRBV19 and TRBJ2-3, reads DGGITQSPKYLFRKEGQNVTLSCEQNLNHDAMYWYRQDPGQGLRLIYYSQIVNDFQKGDIAEGYSVSREKKESFPLTVTSAQKNPTAFYLCASRLGGQDTQYFGPGTRLTVL.